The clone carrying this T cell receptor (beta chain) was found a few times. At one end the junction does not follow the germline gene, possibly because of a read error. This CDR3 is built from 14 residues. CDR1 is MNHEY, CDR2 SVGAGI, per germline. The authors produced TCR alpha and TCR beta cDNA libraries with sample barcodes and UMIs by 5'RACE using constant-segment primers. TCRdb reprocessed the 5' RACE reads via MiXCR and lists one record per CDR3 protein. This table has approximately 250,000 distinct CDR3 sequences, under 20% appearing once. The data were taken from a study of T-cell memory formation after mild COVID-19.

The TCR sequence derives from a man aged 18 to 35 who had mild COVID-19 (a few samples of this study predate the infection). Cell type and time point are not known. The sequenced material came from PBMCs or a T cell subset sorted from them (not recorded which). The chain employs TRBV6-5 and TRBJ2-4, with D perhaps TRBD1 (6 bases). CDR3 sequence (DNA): TGTGCCAGCAGTTACTCTGGATTAGAGGGGACACACACCTTC. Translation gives CASSYSGLEGTHTF.